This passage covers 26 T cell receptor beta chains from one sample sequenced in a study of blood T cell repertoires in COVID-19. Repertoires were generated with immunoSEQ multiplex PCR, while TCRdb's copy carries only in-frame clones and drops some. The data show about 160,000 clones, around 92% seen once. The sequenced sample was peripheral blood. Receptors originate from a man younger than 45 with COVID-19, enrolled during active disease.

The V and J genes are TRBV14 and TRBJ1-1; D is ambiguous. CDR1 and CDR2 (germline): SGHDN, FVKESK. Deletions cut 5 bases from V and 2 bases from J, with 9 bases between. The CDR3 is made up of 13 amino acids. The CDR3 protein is CASSFGLNTEAFF. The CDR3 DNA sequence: TGTGCCAGCAGCTTTGGGCTAAACACTGAAGCTTTCTTT.

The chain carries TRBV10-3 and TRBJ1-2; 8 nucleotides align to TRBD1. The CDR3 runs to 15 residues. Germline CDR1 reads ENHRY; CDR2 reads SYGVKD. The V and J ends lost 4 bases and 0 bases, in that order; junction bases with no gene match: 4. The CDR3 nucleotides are TGTGCCATCAGTGGACAGGGGTTCCCTAACTATGGCTACACCTTC. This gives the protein CAISGQGFPNYGYTF.

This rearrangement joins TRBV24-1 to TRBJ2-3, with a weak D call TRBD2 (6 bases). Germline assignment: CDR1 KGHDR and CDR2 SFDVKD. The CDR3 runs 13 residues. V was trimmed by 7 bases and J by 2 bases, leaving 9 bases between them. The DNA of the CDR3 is TGTGCCACCAGAGGCGGGGTCACAGATACGCAGTATTTT. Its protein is CATRGGVTDTQYF.

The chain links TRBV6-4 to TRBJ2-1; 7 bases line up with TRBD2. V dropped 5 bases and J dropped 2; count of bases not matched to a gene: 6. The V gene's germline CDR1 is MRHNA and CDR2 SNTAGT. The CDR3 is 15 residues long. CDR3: CASSPLAVAYNEQFF. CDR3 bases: TGTGCCAGCAGTCCTCTAGCGGTGGCCTACAATGAGCAGTTCTTC.

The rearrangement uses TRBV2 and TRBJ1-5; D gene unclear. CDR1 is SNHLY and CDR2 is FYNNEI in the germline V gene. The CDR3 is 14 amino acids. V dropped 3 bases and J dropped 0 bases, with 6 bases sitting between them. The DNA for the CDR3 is TGTGCCAGCAGTGAGGGCAGTAGCAATCAGCCCCAGCATTTT. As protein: CASSEGSSNQPQHF.

The CDR3: CASSLGQGPLEAFF. The CDR3 region has the DNA TGTGCCAGCAGCTTGGGACAGGGCCCTCTTGAAGCTTTCTTT. The gene calls are TRBV5-6 and TRBJ1-1, with 7 bases fitting TRBD1. The V gene end was trimmed by 0 bases and the J gene end by 7 bases; junction bases not matched to a gene: 6. The CDR3 has 14 residues. Germline V CDR1 and CDR2: SGHDT, YYEEEE.

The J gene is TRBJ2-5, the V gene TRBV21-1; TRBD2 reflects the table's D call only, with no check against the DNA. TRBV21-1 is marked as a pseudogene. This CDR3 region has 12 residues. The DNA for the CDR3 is TGTGCCAGTGCCGAGGGACAAGAGACCCAGTACTTC. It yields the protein CASAEGQETQYF.

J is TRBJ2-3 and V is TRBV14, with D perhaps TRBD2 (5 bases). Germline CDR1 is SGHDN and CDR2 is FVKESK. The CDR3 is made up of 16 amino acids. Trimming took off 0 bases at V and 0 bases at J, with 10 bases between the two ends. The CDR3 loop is CASSQDWRTSTDTQYF. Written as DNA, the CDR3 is TGTGCCAGCAGCCAAGATTGGAGGACTAGCACAGATACGCAGTATTTT.

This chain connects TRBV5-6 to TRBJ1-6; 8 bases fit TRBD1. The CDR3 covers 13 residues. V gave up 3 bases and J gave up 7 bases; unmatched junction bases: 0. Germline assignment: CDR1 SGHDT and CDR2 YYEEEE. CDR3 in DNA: TGTGCCAGCAGCTGGACAGGGAATTCACCCCTCCACTTT. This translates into CASSWTGNSPLHF.

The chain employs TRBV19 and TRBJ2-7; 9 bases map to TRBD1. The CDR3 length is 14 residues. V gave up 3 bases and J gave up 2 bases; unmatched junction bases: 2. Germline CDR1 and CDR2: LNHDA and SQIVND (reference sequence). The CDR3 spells CASSIYRGPYEQYF. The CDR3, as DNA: TGTGCCAGTAGTATCTACAGGGGGCCCTACGAGCAGTACTTC.

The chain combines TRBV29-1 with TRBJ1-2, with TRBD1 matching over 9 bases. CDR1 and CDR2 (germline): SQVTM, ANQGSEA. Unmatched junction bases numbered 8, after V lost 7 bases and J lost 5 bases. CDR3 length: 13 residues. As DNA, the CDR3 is TGCAGCGCGGAAACAGGGGGCGGGTATGGCTACACCTTC. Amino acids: CSAETGGGYGYTF. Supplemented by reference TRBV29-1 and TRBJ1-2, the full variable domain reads SAVISQKPSRDICQRGTSLTIQCQVDSQVTMMFWYRQQPGQSLTLIATANQGSEATYESGFVIDKFPISRPNLTFSTLTVSNMSPEDSSIYLCSAETGGGYGYTFGSGTRLTVV.

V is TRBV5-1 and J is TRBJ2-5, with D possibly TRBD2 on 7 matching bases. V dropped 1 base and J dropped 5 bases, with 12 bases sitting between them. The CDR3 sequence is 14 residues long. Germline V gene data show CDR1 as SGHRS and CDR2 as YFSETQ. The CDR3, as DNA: TGCGCCAGCAGCTTGTCGGGGGGCGGGGAGACCCAGTACTTC. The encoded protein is CASSLSGGGETQYF.

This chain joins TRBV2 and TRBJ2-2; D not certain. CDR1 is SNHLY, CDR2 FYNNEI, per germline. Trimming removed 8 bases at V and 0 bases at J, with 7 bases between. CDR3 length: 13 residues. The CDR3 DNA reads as TGTGCCAGCTGGGCAGCGAACACCGGGGAGCTGTTTTTT. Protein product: CASWAANTGELFF.

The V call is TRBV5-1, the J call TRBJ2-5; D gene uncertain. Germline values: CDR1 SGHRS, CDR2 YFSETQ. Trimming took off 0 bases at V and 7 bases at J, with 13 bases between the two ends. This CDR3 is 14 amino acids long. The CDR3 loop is CASSLDGLETTQYF. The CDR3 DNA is TGCGCCAGCAGCTTGGACGGCCTAGAGACGACCCAGTACTTC.

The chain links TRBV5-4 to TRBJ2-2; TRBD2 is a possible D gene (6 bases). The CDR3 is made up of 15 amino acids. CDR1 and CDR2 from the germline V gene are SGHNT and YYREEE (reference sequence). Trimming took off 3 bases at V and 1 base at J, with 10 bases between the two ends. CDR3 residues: CASSSGTQNTGELFF. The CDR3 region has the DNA TGTGCCAGCAGCTCGGGGACTCAGAACACCGGGGAGCTGTTTTTT. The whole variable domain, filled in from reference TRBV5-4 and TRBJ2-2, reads ETGVTQSPTHLIKTRGQQVTLRCSSQSGHNTVSWYQQALGQGPQFIFQYYREEENGRGNFPPRFSGLQFPNYSSELNVNALELDDSALYLCASSSGTQNTGELFFGEGSRLTVL.

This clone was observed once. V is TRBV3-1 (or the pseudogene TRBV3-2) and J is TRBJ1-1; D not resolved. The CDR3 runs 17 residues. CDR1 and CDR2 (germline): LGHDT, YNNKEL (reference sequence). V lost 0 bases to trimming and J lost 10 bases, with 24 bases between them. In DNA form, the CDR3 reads TGTGCCAGCAGCCAAGATTGGTTTGAGGGCGTACATCTAGGAGCTTTCTTT. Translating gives CASSQDWFEGVHLGAFF.

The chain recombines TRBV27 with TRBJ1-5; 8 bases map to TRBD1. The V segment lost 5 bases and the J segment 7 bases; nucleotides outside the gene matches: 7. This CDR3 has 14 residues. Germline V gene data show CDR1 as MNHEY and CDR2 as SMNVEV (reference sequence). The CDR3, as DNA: TGTGCCAGCAGTCGCACAGGGGGACGACAGCCCCAGCATTTT. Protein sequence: CASSRTGGRQPQHF.

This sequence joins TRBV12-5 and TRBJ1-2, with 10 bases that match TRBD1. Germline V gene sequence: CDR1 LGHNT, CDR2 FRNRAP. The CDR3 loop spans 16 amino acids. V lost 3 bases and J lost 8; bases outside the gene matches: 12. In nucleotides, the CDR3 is TGTGCTAGTGGTTTAGAACTGACAGGGGGCGAGGAAGGCTACACCTTC. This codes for CASGLELTGGEEGYTF.

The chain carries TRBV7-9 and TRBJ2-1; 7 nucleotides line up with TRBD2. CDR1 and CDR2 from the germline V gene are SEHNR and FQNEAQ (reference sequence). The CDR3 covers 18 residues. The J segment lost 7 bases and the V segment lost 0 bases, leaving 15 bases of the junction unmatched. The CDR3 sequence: CASSLARMGEGTGNEQFF. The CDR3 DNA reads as TGTGCCAGCAGCTTAGCGCGTATGGGGGAGGGAACGGGGAATGAGCAGTTCTTC. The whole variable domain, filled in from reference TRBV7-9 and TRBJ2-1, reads DTGVSQNPRHKITKRGQNVTFRCDPISEHNRLYWYRQTLGQGPEFLTYFQNEAQLEKSRLLSDRFSAERPKGSFSTLEIQRTEQGDSAMYLCASSLARMGEGTGNEQFFGPGTRLTVL.

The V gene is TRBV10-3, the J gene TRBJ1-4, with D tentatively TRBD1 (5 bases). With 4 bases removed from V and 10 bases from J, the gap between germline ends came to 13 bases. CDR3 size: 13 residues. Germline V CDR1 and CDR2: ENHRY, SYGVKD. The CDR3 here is CAISVERGGKLFF. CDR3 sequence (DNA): TGTGCCATCAGTGTTGAGAGGGGAGGAAAACTGTTTTTT.

The CDR3 nucleotides are TGTGCCTGGAGTGGACAGGGGGCCTACGAGCAGTACTTC. This sequence encodes CAWSGQGAYEQYF. This chain joins TRBV30 and TRBJ2-7, with 9 nucleotides matching TRBD1. The length of the CDR3 is 13 residues. V gave up 1 base and J gave up 2 bases; unmatched junction bases: 0. Germline assignment: CDR1 GTSNPN and CDR2 SVGIG (reference sequence). Together with reference TRBV30 and TRBJ2-7, the CDR3 gives the full variable domain: SQTIHQWPATLVQPVGSPLSLECTVEGTSNPNLYWYRQAAGRGLQLLFYSVGIGQISSEVPQNLSASRPQDRQFILSSKKLLLSDSGFYLCAWSGQGAYEQYFGPGTRLTVT.

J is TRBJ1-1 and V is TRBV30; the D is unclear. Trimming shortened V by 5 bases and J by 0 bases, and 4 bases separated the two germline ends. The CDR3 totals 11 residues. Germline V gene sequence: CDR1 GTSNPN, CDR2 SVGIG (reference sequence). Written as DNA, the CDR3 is TGTGCCTGGCGGTTGAACACTGAAGCTTTCTTT. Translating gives CAWRLNTEAFF. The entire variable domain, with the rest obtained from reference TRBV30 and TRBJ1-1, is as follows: SQTIHQWPATLVQPVGSPLSLECTVEGTSNPNLYWYRQAAGRGLQLLFYSVGIGQISSEVPQNLSASRPQDRQFILSSKKLLLSDSGFYLCAWRLNTEAFFGQGTRLTVV.

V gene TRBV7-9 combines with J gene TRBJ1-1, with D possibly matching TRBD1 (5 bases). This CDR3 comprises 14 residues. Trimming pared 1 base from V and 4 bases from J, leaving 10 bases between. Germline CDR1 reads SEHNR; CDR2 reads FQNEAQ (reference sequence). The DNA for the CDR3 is TGTGCCAGCAGCTTAGGATGGGGGGGCACTGAAGCTTTCTTT. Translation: CASSLGWGGTEAFF.

The CDR3 loop is CASSGSAGGYNEQFF. The CDR3 bases are TGTGCCAGCAGTGGATCTGCGGGTGGCTACAATGAGCAGTTCTTC. The chain links TRBV6-4 to TRBJ2-1, with a possible D match to TRBD2 (5 bases). CDR3 length equals 15 residues. Trimming took off 4 bases at V and 3 bases at J, with 13 bases between the two ends. CDR1 and CDR2 from the germline V gene are MRHNA and SNTAGT.

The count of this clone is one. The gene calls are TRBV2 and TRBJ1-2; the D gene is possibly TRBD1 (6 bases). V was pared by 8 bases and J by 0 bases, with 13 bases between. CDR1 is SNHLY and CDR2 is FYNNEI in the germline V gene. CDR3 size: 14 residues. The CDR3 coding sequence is TGTGCCAGCCCAGGGGCAGACTCTAACTATGGCTACACCTTC. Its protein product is CASPGADSNYGYTF.

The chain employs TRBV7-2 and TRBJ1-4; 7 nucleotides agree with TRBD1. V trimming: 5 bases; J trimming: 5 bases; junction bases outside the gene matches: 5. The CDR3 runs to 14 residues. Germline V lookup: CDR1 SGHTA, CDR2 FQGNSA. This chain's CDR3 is CASSLTGLNEKLFF. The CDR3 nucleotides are TGTGCCAGCAGCCTGACAGGGCTGAATGAAAAACTGTTTTTT.